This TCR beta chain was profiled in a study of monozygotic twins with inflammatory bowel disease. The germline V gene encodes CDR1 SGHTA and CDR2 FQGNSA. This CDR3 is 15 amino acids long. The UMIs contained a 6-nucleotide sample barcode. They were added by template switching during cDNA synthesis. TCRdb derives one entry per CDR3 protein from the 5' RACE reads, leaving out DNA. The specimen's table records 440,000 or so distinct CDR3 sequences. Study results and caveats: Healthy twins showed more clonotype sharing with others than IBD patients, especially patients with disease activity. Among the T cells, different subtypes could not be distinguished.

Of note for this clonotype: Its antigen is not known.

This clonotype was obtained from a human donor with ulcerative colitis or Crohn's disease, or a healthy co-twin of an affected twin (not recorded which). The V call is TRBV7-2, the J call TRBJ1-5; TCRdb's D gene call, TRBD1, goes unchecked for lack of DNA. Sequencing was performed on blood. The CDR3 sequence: CASSLGTGFNQPQHF.